These 13 T cell receptor beta chains share one sample of origin, sequenced in a study of cytomegalovirus exposure and HLA in healthy donors (dated by TCRdb to 2015 to 2018). Libraries were constructed by the immunoSEQ multiplex PCR assay. For the multiplex PCR, a mixture combining 60 forward primers for TCR Vbeta segments and 13 reverse primers for TCR Jbeta segments was used. As stored in TCRdb, this immuneACCESS dataset retains in-frame rearrangements with V and J assigned. A fraction of the clones does not appear; measured against another copy, unresolved V genes explain less than half of the discrepancy, and the remainder lacks a known reason. A total of about 120,000 clones appear in this sample, approximately 80% of them only once. The ten largest clones take up about 2% of the sample. The specimen sequenced was PBMCs. The receptors here all came from a woman in her forties in good health and CMV-seronegative.

Comments on this clone: Other DNA sequences in this sample translate to the same CDR3. The gene calls are TRBV19 and TRBJ2-3, with a possible D match to TRBD2 (6 bases). Trimming took off 3 bases at V and 3 bases at J, with 10 bases between the two ends. CDR1 and CDR2 from the germline V gene are LNHDA and SQIVND (reference sequence). This CDR3 has 14 residues. The CDR3 region has the DNA TGTGCCAGTAGTATCGCGGGAAGGACAGATACGCAGTATTTT. Amino acids: CASSIAGRTDTQYF.

The rearrangement joins TRBV6-1 to TRBJ1-2; a possible D gene is TRBD1 (5 bases). The CDR3 has 13 residues. V dropped 5 bases and J dropped 7 bases, with 14 bases sitting between them. The germline V gene has CDR1 MNHNS and CDR2 SASEGT. CDR3 sequence reads: CASSMAGLGGYTF. CDR3 in DNA: TGTGCCAGCAGTATGGCAGGGTTGGGTGGCTACACCTTC.

The CDR3 DNA reads TGTGCCAGCAGCCTCAGAAAAGGGGGCACTGAAGCTTTCTTT. Translation gives CASSLRKGGTEAFF. The V call is TRBV7-8, the J call TRBJ1-1; possible D gene TRBD1, 6 bases. Deletions cut 5 bases from V and 4 bases from J, with 14 bases between. CDR1 and CDR2 (germline): SGHVS, FQNEAQ. This CDR3 has 14 amino acids.

The chain recombines TRBV19 with TRBJ1-1; 10 bases are a match to TRBD1. The CDR3 has 14 residues. Germline values: CDR1 LNHDA, CDR2 SQIVND (reference sequence). The J segment lost 3 bases and the V segment lost 6 bases, leaving 4 bases of the junction unmatched. CDR3 nucleotides: TGTGCCAGTAGACCGGGACAGGGGCACACTGAAGCTTTCTTT. It is translated as CASRPGQGHTEAFF.

This chain uses TRBV6-4 with TRBJ2-1, with 10 bases that match TRBD2. There are 16 residues in the CDR3. Germline CDR1 reads MRHNA; CDR2 reads SNTAGT. Trimming took 4 bases from V and 8 from J; bases not matched to a gene: 11. The CDR3, as DNA: TGTGCCAGCAGTGCTCTAACTAGCGGGATGATAGATGAGCAGTTCTTC. Translation: CASSALTSGMIDEQFF.

The rearrangement links TRBV19 to TRBJ2-3; D may be TRBD2 (5 bases). The CDR3 length is 17 residues. V was pared by 0 bases and J by 2 bases, with 15 bases between. Germline CDR1 reads LNHDA; CDR2 reads SQIVND (reference sequence). CDR3 amino acids: CASSIDLCREDTDTQYF. DNA of the CDR3: TGTGCCAGTAGTATAGATCTTTGTCGGGAAGACACAGATACGCAGTATTTT.

This clone appeared a few times. This CDR3 is CASSYSRGDEQFF. The CDR3 DNA reads TGTGCCAGCAGTTACTCGCGGGGGGATGAGCAGTTCTTC. This rearrangement joins TRBV6-5 to TRBJ2-1; 8 bases align to TRBD2. Germline CDR1 reads MNHEY; CDR2 reads SVGAGI. Trimming removed 0 bases from V and 8 bases from J; junction bases left unmatched: 0. CDR3 length equals 13 residues.

The chain combines TRBV18 with TRBJ2-3, with 9 bases identical to TRBD2. Trimming removed 3 bases from V and 4 bases from J; junction bases left unmatched: 5. The CDR3 spans 15 residues. Per germline, CDR1 KGHSH and CDR2 LQKENI. This CDR3 reads CASSPAGGKADTQYF. CDR3 bases: TGTGCCAGCTCACCGGCGGGGGGGAAGGCAGATACGCAGTATTTT.

The V gene is TRBV9, the J gene TRBJ1-6; 9 bases align to TRBD1. Germline lookup yields CDR1 SGDLS and CDR2 YYNGEE. The J segment lost 6 bases and the V segment lost 4 bases, leaving 8 bases of the junction unmatched. The CDR3 sequence is 16 residues long. The CDR3 region has the DNA TGTGCCAGCAGCTCATGGGGACAGGGCCCTAATTCACCCCTCCACTTT. Translating gives CASSSWGQGPNSPLHF.

J is TRBJ2-7 and V is TRBV11-2; the match to TRBD1 covers 8 bases. The length of the CDR3 is 16 residues. The V segment lost 6 bases and the J segment 0 bases; nucleotides outside the gene matches: 10. Germline assignment: CDR1 SGHAT and CDR2 FQNNGV. The CDR3 loop reads CASSPYRGTVSYEQYF. The CDR3 region has the DNA TGTGCCAGCAGTCCATACAGGGGGACGGTCTCCTACGAGCAGTACTTC.

The gene calls are TRBV4-3 and TRBJ1-2; D remains unclear. V was clipped by 0 bases and J by 5 bases, with 13 bases between them. CDR1 LGHNA and CDR2 YSLEER come from the germline V gene. This CDR3 is built from 15 residues. The CDR3 DNA reads TGCGCCAGCAGCCAAGATCGGCCAGGTTCTTATGGCTACACCTTC. Its protein is CASSQDRPGSYGYTF.

The rearrangement links TRBV6-1 to TRBJ2-6; 7 bases map to TRBD1. The CDR3 runs 14 residues. Trimming took 9 bases from V and 2 from J; bases not matched to a gene: 4. CDR1 is MNHNS, CDR2 SASEGT, per germline. CDR3 sequence reads: CASQGGPGANVLTF. For the CDR3, the DNA is TGTGCCAGTCAAGGGGGCCCTGGGGCCAACGTCCTGACTTTC.

The V call is TRBV23-1, the J call TRBJ1-5; 9 bases agree with TRBD1. TRBV23-1 is placed among ORFs of uncertain function. The ends lost 6 bases at V and 2 bases at J; junction bases unmatched: 5. This CDR3 comprises 15 residues. The CDR3 DNA reads TGCGCCAGCAGGCAGACAGGGGGGGGCAATCAGCCCCAGCATTTT. This gives the protein CASRQTGGGNQPQHF.